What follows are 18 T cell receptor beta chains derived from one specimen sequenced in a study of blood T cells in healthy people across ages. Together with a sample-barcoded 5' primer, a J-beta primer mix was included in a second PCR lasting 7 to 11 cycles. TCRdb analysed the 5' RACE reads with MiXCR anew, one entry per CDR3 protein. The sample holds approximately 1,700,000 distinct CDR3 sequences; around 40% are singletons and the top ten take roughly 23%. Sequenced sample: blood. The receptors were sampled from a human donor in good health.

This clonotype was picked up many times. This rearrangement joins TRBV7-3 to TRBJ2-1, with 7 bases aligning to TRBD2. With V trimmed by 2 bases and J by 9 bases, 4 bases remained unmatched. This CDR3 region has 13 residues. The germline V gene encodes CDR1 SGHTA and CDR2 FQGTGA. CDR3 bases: TGTGCCAGCAGCTTATGGGCGGGGGTTGAGCAGTTCTTC. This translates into CASSLWAGVEQFF.

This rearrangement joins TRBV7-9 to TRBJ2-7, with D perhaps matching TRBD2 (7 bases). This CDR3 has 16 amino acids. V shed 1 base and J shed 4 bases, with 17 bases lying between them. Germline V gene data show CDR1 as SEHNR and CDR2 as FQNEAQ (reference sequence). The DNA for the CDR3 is TGTGCCAGCAGCTTAGGCCGGGGGGCCTCTCATTACGAGCAGTACTTC. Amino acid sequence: CASSLGRGASHYEQYF.

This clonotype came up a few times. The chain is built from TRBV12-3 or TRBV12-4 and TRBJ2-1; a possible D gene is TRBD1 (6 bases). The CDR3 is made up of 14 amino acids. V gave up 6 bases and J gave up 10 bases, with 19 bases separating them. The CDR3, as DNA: TGTGCCAGCAGCTTCGGACTGGGGGCCTACGAGCAGTTCTTC. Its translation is CASSFGLGAYEQFF.

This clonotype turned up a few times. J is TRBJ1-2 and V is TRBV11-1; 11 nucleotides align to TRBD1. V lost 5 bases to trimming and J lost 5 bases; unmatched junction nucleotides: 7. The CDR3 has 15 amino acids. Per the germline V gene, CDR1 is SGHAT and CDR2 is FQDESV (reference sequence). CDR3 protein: CASSHRTGGVYGYTF. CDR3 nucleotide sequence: TGTGCCAGCAGCCACAGGACAGGGGGCGTATATGGCTACACCTTC. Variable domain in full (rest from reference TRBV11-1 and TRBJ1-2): EAEVAQSPRYKITEKSQAVAFWCDPISGHATLYWYRQILGQGPELLVQFQDESVVDDSQLPKDRFSAERLKGVDSTLKIQPAELGDSAMYLCASSHRTGGVYGYTFGSGTRLTVV.

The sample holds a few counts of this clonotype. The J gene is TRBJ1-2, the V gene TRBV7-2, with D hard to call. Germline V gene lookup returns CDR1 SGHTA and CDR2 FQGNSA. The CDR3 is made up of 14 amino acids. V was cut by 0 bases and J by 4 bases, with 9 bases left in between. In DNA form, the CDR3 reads TGTGCCAGCAGCTTAGCTCCAGGCCTCTATGGCTACACCTTC. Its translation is CASSLAPGLYGYTF.

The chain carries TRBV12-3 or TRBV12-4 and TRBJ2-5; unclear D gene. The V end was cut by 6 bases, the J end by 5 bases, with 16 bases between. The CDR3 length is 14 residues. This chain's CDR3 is CASSTRLAGETQYF. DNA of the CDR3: TGTGCCAGCAGCACCCGACTGGCTGGGGAGACCCAGTACTTC.

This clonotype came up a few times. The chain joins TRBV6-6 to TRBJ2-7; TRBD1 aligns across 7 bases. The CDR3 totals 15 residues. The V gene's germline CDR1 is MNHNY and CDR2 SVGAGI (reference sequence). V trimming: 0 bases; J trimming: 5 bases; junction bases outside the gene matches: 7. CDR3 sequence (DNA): TGTGCCAGCAGTTACTCAGGGGGCTTAGGGGACGAGCAGTACTTC. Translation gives CASSYSGGLGDEQYF.

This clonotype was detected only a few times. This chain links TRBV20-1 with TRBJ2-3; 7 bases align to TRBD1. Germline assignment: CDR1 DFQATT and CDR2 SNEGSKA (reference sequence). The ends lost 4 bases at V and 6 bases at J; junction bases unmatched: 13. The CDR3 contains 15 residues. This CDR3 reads CSATRDRAFWDTQYF. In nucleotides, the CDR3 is TGCAGTGCTACCCGGGACAGAGCGTTTTGGGATACGCAGTATTTT.

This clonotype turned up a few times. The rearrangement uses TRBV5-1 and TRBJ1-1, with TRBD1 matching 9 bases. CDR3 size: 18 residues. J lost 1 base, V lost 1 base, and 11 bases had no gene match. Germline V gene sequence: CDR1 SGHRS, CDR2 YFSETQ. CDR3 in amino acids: CASSLLYGTGMRNTEAFF. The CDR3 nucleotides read TGCGCCAGCAGCTTGCTCTACGGGACAGGGATGAGGAACACTGAAGCTTTCTTT.

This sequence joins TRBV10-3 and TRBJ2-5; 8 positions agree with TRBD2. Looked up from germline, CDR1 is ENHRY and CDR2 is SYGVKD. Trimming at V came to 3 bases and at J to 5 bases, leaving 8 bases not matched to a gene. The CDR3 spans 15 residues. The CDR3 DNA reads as TGTGCCATCAGTGACCCCAGCGGGGGCGAGGAGACCCAGTACTTC. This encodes CAISDPSGGEETQYF.

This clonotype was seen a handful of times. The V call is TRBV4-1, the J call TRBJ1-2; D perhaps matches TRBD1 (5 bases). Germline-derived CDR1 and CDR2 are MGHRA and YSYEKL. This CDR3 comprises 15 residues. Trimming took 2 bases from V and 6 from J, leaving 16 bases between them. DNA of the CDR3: TGCGCCAGCAGCCAATATAAGACAGCGTACCATGGCTACACCTTC. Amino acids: CASSQYKTAYHGYTF.

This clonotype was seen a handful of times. The chain's CDR3 is CASSDLGGTSSYEQYF. Here the CDR3 DNA reads TGTGCCAGCAGTGACTTGGGTGGGACCTCCTCCTACGAGCAGTACTTC. The chain uses TRBV6-1 and TRBJ2-7; perhaps D is TRBD1 or TRBD2 (5 bases each). This CDR3 region has 16 residues. Germline V gene data show CDR1 as MNHNS and CDR2 as SASEGT. Trimming left V 3 bases short and J 0 bases short, with 15 bases between.

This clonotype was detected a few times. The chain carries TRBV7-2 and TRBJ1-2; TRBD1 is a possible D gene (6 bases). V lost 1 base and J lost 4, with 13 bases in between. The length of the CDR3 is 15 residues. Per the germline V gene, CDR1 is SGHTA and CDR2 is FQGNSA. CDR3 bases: TGTGCCAGCAGCTTAGATTACAGGGCCGCCTATGGCTACACCTTC. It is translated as CASSLDYRAAYGYTF.

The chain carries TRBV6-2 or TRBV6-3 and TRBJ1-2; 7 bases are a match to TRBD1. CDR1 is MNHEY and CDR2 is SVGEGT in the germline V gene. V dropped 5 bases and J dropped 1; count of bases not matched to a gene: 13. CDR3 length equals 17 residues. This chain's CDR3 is CASSRRPDRNLNYGYTF. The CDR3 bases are TGTGCCAGCAGTCGTAGGCCGGACAGGAACCTTAACTATGGCTACACCTTC.

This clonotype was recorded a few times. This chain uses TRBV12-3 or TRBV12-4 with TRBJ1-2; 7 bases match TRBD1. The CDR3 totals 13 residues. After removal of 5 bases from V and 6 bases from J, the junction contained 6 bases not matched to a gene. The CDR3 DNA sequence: TGTGCCAGCAGTGGCAGGGGGACGGATGGCTACACCTTC. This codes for CASSGRGTDGYTF.

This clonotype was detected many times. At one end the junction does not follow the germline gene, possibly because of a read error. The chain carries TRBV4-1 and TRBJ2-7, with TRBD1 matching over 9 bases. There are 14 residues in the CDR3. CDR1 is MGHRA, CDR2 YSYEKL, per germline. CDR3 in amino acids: CASSQGQGTYEQYF. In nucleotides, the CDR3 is TGTGCCAGCAGTCAGGGACAGGGTACCTACGAGCAGTACTTC.

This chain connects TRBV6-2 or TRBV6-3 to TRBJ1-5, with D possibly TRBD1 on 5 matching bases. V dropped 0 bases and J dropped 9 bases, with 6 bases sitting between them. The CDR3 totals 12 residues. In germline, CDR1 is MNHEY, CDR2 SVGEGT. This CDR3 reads CASSYSGGPQHF. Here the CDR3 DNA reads TGTGCCAGCAGTTACTCGGGGGGGCCCCAGCATTTT.

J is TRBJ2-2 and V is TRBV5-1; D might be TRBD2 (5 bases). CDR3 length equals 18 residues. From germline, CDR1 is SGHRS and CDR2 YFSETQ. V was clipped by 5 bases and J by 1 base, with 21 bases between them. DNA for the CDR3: TGCGCCAGCAGGACCGGGGAGCCTTACCTACTGAACACCGGGGAGCTGTTTTTT. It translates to CASRTGEPYLLNTGELFF.